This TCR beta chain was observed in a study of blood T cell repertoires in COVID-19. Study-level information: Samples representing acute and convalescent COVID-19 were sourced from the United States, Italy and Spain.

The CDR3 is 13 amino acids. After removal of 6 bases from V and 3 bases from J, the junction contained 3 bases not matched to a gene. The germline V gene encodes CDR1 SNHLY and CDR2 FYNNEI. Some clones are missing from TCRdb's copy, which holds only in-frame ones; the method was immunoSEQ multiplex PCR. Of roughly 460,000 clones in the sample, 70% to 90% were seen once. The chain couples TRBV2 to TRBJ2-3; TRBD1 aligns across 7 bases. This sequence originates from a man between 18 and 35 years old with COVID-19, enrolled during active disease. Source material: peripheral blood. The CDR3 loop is CASRPQGTDTQYF. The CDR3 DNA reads TGTGCCAGCAGACCACAGGGGACAGATACGCAGTATTTT.